These 6 T cell receptor beta chains originate from one sample sequenced in a study of T-cell memory formation after mild COVID-19. TCRdb itself ran the 5' RACE reads through MiXCR, one entry per CDR3 protein. Here the sample spans about 160,000 distinct CDR3 sequences, 31% being singletons. Source material: PBMCs or a T cell subset sorted from them (not recorded which). The receptors here all came from an adult woman who had mild COVID-19 (a few samples of this study predate the infection). Cell type and time point are not known.

The chain employs TRBV12-3 or TRBV12-4 and TRBJ1-5, with 8 bases fitting TRBD1. With V trimmed by 5 bases and J by 4 bases, 7 bases remained unmatched. This CDR3 has 15 residues. In DNA, the CDR3 is TGTGCCAGCAGTCCAGACGGACAGGGAAATCAGCCCCAGCATTTT. This gives the protein CASSPDGQGNQPQHF.

This chain connects TRBV19 to TRBJ1-2, with 8 bases identical to TRBD1. This CDR3 contains 14 residues. Trimming at V came to 11 bases and at J to 0 bases, leaving 8 bases not matched to a gene. The V gene's germline CDR1 is LNHDA and CDR2 SQIVND (reference sequence). The CDR3 loop reads CAAAGQATNYGYTF. The CDR3 DNA is TGTGCCGCCGCGGGACAGGCTACTAACTATGGCTACACCTTC.

The V call is TRBV15, the J call TRBJ1-5, with a possible D match to TRBD1 (6 bases). V lost 5 bases and J lost 0, with 14 bases in between. Germline CDR1 and CDR2: LNHNV and YYDKDF (reference sequence). This CDR3 spans 16 amino acids. The CDR3 spells CATSEGGDLSNQPQHF. CDR3 sequence (DNA): TGTGCCACCAGCGAAGGGGGGGACCTTAGCAATCAGCCCCAGCATTTT.

This clonotype was seen more than once but under ten times. V is TRBV6-5 and J is TRBJ2-1; 8 nucleotides align to TRBD2. V was pared by 7 bases and J by 3 bases, with 8 bases of the junction left unmatched. This CDR3 is built from 15 residues. Germline CDR1 and CDR2: MNHEY and SVGAGI. DNA of the CDR3: TGTGCCAGCAAGGGGTCCGGGAGGGACTACAATGAGCAGTTCTTC. Residues: CASKGSGRDYNEQFF.

The chain carries TRBV6-5 and TRBJ1-1; weak D call: TRBD1 (5 bases). The germline V and J ends were trimmed by 2 bases and 4 bases, with 14 bases remaining between them. In germline, CDR1 is MNHEY, CDR2 SVGAGI. There are 15 residues in the CDR3. CDR3 nucleotide sequence: TGTGCCAGCAGTTACGGGGACTCCAGGAGCACTGAAGCTTTCTTT. This translates into CASSYGDSRSTEAFF.

This clonotype has just a few counts. CDR3 coding DNA: TGTGCCAGCAGCTTGGACTATGGCTACACCTTC. Protein: CASSLDYGYTF. The chain links TRBV5-6 to TRBJ1-2, with D unresolved. The germline CDR1 and CDR2 sequences are SGHDT and YYEEEE. V was clipped by 0 bases and J by 3 bases, with 0 bases between them. This CDR3 contains 11 residues.